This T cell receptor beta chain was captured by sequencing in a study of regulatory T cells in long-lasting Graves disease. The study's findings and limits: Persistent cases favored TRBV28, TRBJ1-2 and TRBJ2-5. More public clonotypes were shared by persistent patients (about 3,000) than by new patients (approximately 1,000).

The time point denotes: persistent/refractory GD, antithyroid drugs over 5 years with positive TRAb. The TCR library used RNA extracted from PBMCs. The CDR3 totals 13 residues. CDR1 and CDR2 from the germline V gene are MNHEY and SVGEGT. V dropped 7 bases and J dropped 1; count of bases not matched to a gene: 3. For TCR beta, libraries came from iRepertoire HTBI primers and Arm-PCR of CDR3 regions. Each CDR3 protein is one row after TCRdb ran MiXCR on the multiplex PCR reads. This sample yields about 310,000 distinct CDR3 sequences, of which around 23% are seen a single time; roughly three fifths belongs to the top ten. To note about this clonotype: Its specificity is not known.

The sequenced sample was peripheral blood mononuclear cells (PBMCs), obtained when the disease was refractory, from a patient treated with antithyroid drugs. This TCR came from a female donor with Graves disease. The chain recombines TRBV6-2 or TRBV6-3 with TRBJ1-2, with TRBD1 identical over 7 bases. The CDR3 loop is CASNPGGNYGYTF. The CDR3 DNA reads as TGTGCCAGCAATCCAGGGGGTAACTATGGCTACACCTTC.